This is a list of T cell receptor beta chains from one sample in a study of early T cells in non-severe SARS-CoV-2 infection. TCRdb redid the calling of the 5' RACE reads with MiXCR, one entry per CDR3 protein. The table records tens of thousands of distinct CDR3 sequences, almost 5.5% of them present only once. Source: whole blood, taken at baseline. These receptor sequences come from an adult who was a healthcare worker with PCR-confirmed SARS-CoV-2 infection or an uninfected control (not recorded which). Both conserved end residues are part of each CDR3. D genes are given only for firm matches. Only part of the rows carry a size: once, few, many, or a class if the clone is expanded.

v_gene: TRBV29-1
d_gene: -
abundance: many
j_gene: TRBJ2-3
CDR3aa: CSVGQARREFTDTQYF

v_gene: TRBV5-1
d_gene: TRBD1
abundance: many
j_gene: TRBJ1-1
CDR3aa: CASSSTGGTEAFF

v_gene: TRBV5-1
d_gene: -
abundance: few
j_gene: TRBJ2-7
CDR3aa: CASSLAGAAVYEQYF

v_gene: TRBV20-1
d_gene: TRBD2
abundance: many
j_gene: TRBJ2-7
CDR3aa: CSAIKGLAGIGPSYEQYF

v_gene: TRBV10-3
d_gene: -
abundance: many
j_gene: TRBJ2-5
CDR3aa: CAISESGPQDQETQYF

v_gene: TRBV6-5
d_gene: TRBD1
abundance: -
j_gene: TRBJ2-7
CDR3aa: CASCNRGDTYEQYF

v_gene: TRBV5-6
d_gene: -
abundance: many
j_gene: TRBJ1-4
CDR3aa: CASSFLAGTNEKLFF

v_gene: TRBV20-1
d_gene: -
abundance: many
j_gene: TRBJ2-7
CDR3aa: CSARTAYEQYF

v_gene: TRBV30
d_gene: -
abundance: few
j_gene: TRBJ1-5
CDR3aa: CAWSPKDSQPNQPQHF

v_gene: TRBV11-2
d_gene: -
abundance: many
j_gene: TRBJ2-2
CDR3aa: CASSLEGTNTGELFF

v_gene: TRBV5-1
d_gene: TRBD2
abundance: many
j_gene: TRBJ2-7
CDR3aa: CASGSGLGAGGNYEQYF

v_gene: TRBV7-6
d_gene: -
abundance: many
j_gene: TRBJ1-1
CDR3aa: CASSLMEGTEAFF

v_gene: TRBV5-6
d_gene: -
abundance: many
j_gene: TRBJ2-4
CDR3aa: CASSLTRSENIQYF

v_gene: TRBV20-1
d_gene: -
abundance: many
j_gene: TRBJ2-1
CDR3aa: CSASPAAGPNEQFF